This entry is about one TCR beta chain. The assay was immunoSEQ multiplex PCR, and TCRdb's table has in-frame clones only and misses some. The data hold 150,000 to 200,000 clones, with around 85% observed a single time. CDR1 and CDR2 (germline): MNHNY, SVGAGI (reference sequence). This CDR3 is built from 16 residues. The V end lost 6 bases, the J end lost 2 bases, and 20 bases lay between the germline ends. The record originates from a study of blood T cell repertoires in COVID-19. Looking at the study overall: Collection of acute and convalescent COVID-19 samples took place in the United States, Italy and Spain.

The V gene is TRBV6-6, the J gene TRBJ2-7; TRBD2 is a possible D gene (5 bases). The sample comprised peripheral blood. The TCR comes from a woman of 80 years or more with acute or convalescent COVID-19. The CDR3 protein is CASSPRVGSRTYEQYF. The CDR3 DNA reads as TGTGCCAGCAGCCCAAGGGTGGGGAGCAGGACCTACGAGCAGTACTTC.